These 30 T cell receptor beta chains originate from one sample sequenced in a study of neoadjuvant anti-PD-1 for oral cavity cancer. The time point is: after neoadjuvant nivolumab, at surgical resection. Clones were sequenced by immunoSEQ multiplex PCR, and TCRdb holds only the in-frame ones, with some missing. The sample has roughly 46,000 clones, 65% to 80% seen once. This material consisted of PBMCs, taken after nivolumab (anti-PD-1) treatment. The receptors come from a person between 40 and 80 years old with oral cavity squamous cell carcinoma.

The rearrangement links TRBV11-2 to TRBJ2-5; D is undetermined. CDR3 length equals 11 residues. Germline lookup yields CDR1 SGHAT and CDR2 FQNNGV. V was clipped by 5 bases and J by 2 bases, with 3 bases between them. The CDR3 sequence is CASSPQETQYF. CDR3 bases: TGTGCCAGCAGCCCACAAGAGACCCAGTACTTC.

There are a few counts of this clone. The chain has TRBV6-1 and TRBJ2-7; 10 bases align to TRBD2. CDR3 size: 16 residues. V was clipped by 2 bases and J by 2 bases; unmatched bases: 6. Germline assignment: CDR1 MNHNS and CDR2 SASEGT. The chain's CDR3 is CASSESTSGIPYEQYF. CDR3 in DNA: TGTGCCAGCAGTGAATCCACTAGCGGGATTCCCTACGAGCAGTACTTC.

J is TRBJ2-3 and V is TRBV13, with D possibly being TRBD2 (6 bases). V lost 5 bases to trimming and J lost 3 bases, with 15 bases between them. Germline CDR1 and CDR2: PRHDT and FYEKMQ (reference sequence). The CDR3 runs to 15 residues. CDR3 DNA: TGTGCCAGCAGCGTCCGACAGCTAGCGACAGATACGCAGTATTTT. This translates into CASSVRQLATDTQYF.

The table lists this clone with a count of one. This chain uses TRBV19 with TRBJ1-1; no reliable D call. V was pared by 8 bases and J by 0 bases, with 13 bases between. The CDR3 covers 14 residues. Germline V gives CDR1 LNHDA, CDR2 SQIVND (reference sequence). CDR3 nucleotide sequence: TGTGCCAGTTCCCCATATAGTGTGAACACTGAAGCTTTCTTT. Its protein is CASSPYSVNTEAFF.

The J gene is TRBJ2-5, the V gene TRBV2; 13 bases align to TRBD2. V lost 6 bases, J lost 5 bases, and 6 bases stayed unmatched. Per the germline V gene, CDR1 is SNHLY and CDR2 is FYNNEI. The CDR3 spans 15 residues. The CDR3: CASRLGLAGSETQYF. DNA for the CDR3: TGTGCCAGCAGGCTGGGACTAGCGGGGTCCGAGACCCAGTACTTC.

The rearrangement joins TRBV5-1 to TRBJ2-1; no reliable D call. The CDR3 is 12 amino acids. Trimming took 0 bases from V and 10 from J, leaving 8 bases between them. CDR1 is SGHRS and CDR2 is YFSETQ in the germline V gene. The CDR3 bases are TGCGCCAGCAGCTTGGATCTGCGAGAGCAGTTCTTC. This translates into CASSLDLREQFF.

The chain joins TRBV15 to TRBJ2-7, with 8 bases fitting TRBD2. V lost 0 bases, J lost 12 bases, and 4 bases stayed unmatched. Germline CDR1 reads LNHNV; CDR2 reads YYDKDF (reference sequence). There are 12 residues in the CDR3. The CDR3 sequence is CATSRDREGRYF. CDR3 sequence (DNA): TGTGCCACCAGCAGAGATCGGGAGGGTCGGTACTTC.

This chain joins TRBV2 and TRBJ2-1, with 10 positions matching TRBD2. The CDR3 extends over 15 amino acids. V lost 7 bases to trimming and J lost 7 bases; unmatched junction nucleotides: 10. Germline values: CDR1 SNHLY, CDR2 FYNNEI. CDR3 bases: TGTGCCAGCAAACTGACTAGCGGGTTTCAGAATGAGCAGTTCTTC. Protein: CASKLTSGFQNEQFF.

The chain carries TRBV6-6 and TRBJ2-2; D remains ambiguous. Germline V gene sequence: CDR1 MNHNY, CDR2 SVGAGI (reference sequence). The CDR3 runs to 15 residues. Trimming left V 4 bases short and J 5 bases short, with 14 bases between. The chain's CDR3 is CASSSQVAGTGELFF. CDR3 in DNA: TGTGCCAGCAGTTCTCAGGTGGCAGGTACCGGGGAGCTGTTTTTT.

This clone has more than one count but fewer than ten. The chain carries TRBV19 and TRBJ2-2; 9 positions match TRBD1. Germline V gene lookup returns CDR1 LNHDA and CDR2 SQIVND (reference sequence). The CDR3 spans 16 residues. V shed 6 bases and J 1 base; nucleotides not matched to a gene: 6. CDR3 protein: CASRRPGQGNTGELFF. In nucleotides, the CDR3 is TGTGCCAGTAGGAGGCCGGGACAGGGGAACACCGGGGAGCTGTTTTTT.

In this sample, this clone turned up once. The chain carries TRBV5-6 and TRBJ1-2; TRBD1 is a possible D gene (6 bases). The CDR3 is made up of 16 amino acids. Between the trimmed V and J ends, which lost 6 bases and 7 bases, there was a span of 25 bases. Germline values: CDR1 SGHDT, CDR2 YYEEEE. The CDR3 coding sequence is TGTGCCAGCACCCATACAGGGCCTGTCTCCGCGGGTGGCTACACCTTC. Translating gives CASTHTGPVSAGGYTF.

This chain uses TRBV7-6 with TRBJ2-1, with TRBD2 matching over 7 bases. The length of the CDR3 is 13 residues. V trimming: 5 bases; J trimming: 10 bases; junction bases outside the gene matches: 8. CDR1 and CDR2 from the germline V gene are SGHVS and FNYEAQ. The CDR3 nucleotides read TGTGCCAGCAGCCCAGACTTGCGGGGGGAGCAGTTCTTC. Translated, it gives CASSPDLRGEQFF.

This clone came up once. V is TRBV14 and J is TRBJ1-2, with no clear D. The germline V and J ends were trimmed by 3 bases and 6 bases, with 11 bases remaining between them. The CDR3 contains 13 residues. The germline gives CDR1 SGHDN, CDR2 FVKESK. DNA for the CDR3: TGTGCCAGCAGCCAGGGTAATGGGAATGGCTACACCTTC. This sequence encodes CASSQGNGNGYTF.

This clone has only one observation. The V and J genes are TRBV5-1 and TRBJ2-1, with D perhaps assigned TRBD1 or TRBD2 (5 bases each). The CDR3 consists of 17 residues. The germline V and J ends were trimmed by 4 bases and 1 base, with 18 bases remaining between them. Looked up from germline, CDR1 is SGHRS and CDR2 is YFSETQ. The CDR3 here is CASSRRLGDESYNEQFF. The CDR3 nucleotides are TGCGCCAGCAGCCGTCGTTTGGGGGATGAATCCTACAATGAGCAGTTCTTC.

By share of the sample, this clone is medium-sized. The chain combines TRBV7-9 with TRBJ1-2, with no clear D. Looked up from germline, CDR1 is SEHNR and CDR2 is FQNEAQ (reference sequence). V dropped 3 bases and J dropped 8 bases, with 19 bases sitting between them. The CDR3 runs to 15 residues. The CDR3 is CASSLSGESTAGYTF. CDR3 DNA sequence: TGTGCCAGCAGCTTGTCTGGAGAGTCCACCGCCGGCTACACCTTC.

This chain links TRBV21-1 with TRBJ1-5. TRBV21-1 is shown as a pseudogene. The CDR3 runs 17 residues. The CDR3 loop reads CASSKCGAAGGNQPQHF. The CDR3 DNA reads TGTGCCAGCAGCAAATGTGGAGCGGCGGGCGGCAATCAGCCCCAGCATTTT.

J is TRBJ2-7 and V is TRBV6-6; 7 bases fit TRBD1. The germline V gene encodes CDR1 MNHNY and CDR2 SVGAGI (reference sequence). The CDR3 covers 14 residues. Trimming cost V 9 bases and J 5 bases; bases outside gene matches: 13. The chain's CDR3 is CASEGALLRHEQYF. The CDR3 nucleotides are TGTGCCAGTGAGGGGGCCCTCCTTCGACACGAGCAGTACTTC.

This clone has more than one count but fewer than ten. The rearrangement joins TRBV5-1 to TRBJ2-1; 8 bases are a match to TRBD2. Germline CDR1 reads SGHRS; CDR2 reads YFSETQ. This CDR3 is 18 amino acids long. V was pared by 0 bases and J by 6 bases, with 14 bases of the junction left unmatched. This CDR3 is CASSLVPSGYSGGNEQFF. CDR3 nucleotide sequence: TGCGCCAGCAGCTTGGTTCCTAGCGGGTACAGCGGGGGCAATGAGCAGTTCTTC.

The gene calls are TRBV29-1 and TRBJ1-1; no definite D call. CDR3 length: 12 amino acids. Germline CDR1 SQVTM, CDR2 ANQGSEA. V was clipped by 4 bases and J by 2 bases, with 8 bases between them. CDR3: CSVVLTNTEAFF. CDR3 coding DNA: TGCAGCGTTGTCCTCACAAACACTGAAGCTTTCTTT. The full variable domain, with the rest looked up from reference TRBV29-1 and TRBJ1-1, is SAVISQKPSRDICQRGTSLTIQCQVDSQVTMMFWYRQQPGQSLTLIATANQGSEATYESGFVIDKFPISRPNLTFSTLTVSNMSPEDSSIYLCSVVLTNTEAFFGQGTRLTVV.

The chain combines TRBV7-8 with TRBJ1-2; no clear D gene. Germline CDR1 is SGHVS and CDR2 is FQNEAQ. V shed 7 bases and J shed 7 bases, with 10 bases lying between them. The CDR3 loop spans 11 amino acids. CDR3 nucleotides: TGTGCCAGCACCGACCATTCTGGCTACACCTTC. Protein: CASTDHSGYTF.

This clone turned up a few times. The chain employs TRBV2 and TRBJ2-1, with D tentatively TRBD2 (6 bases). The CDR3 covers 14 residues. Germline CDR1 and CDR2: SNHLY and FYNNEI. With 8 bases removed from V and 8 bases from J, the gap between germline ends came to 19 bases. The CDR3 DNA is TGTGCCAGCTCATCCGAGGGGAGGAAGGATGAGCAGTTCTTC. Protein sequence: CASSSEGRKDEQFF.

The chain is built from TRBV5-6 and TRBJ2-5; 8 bases fit TRBD1. Germline lookup yields CDR1 SGHDT and CDR2 YYEEEE. Unmatched junction bases numbered 3, after V lost 0 bases and J lost 2 bases. The CDR3 contains 15 residues. This CDR3 reads CASSLVGQGQETQYF. In nucleotides, the CDR3 is TGTGCCAGCAGCTTGGTCGGACAGGGACAAGAGACCCAGTACTTC.

The V gene is TRBV7-9, the J gene TRBJ2-7; TRBD2 agrees at 8 bases. The germline gives CDR1 SEHNR, CDR2 FQNEAQ (reference sequence). The CDR3 consists of 13 residues. With V trimmed by 6 bases and J by 6 bases, 7 bases remained unmatched. The CDR3 loop reads CASSSPGLGEQYF. The CDR3 DNA is TGTGCCAGCAGTTCACCGGGACTAGGCGAGCAGTACTTC.

The rearrangement links TRBV14 to TRBJ1-5; D is ambiguous. The CDR3 consists of 16 residues. Trimming cost V 4 bases and J 0 bases, with 13 bases left between them. In germline, CDR1 is SGHDN, CDR2 FVKESK. Here the CDR3 reads CASSLTQAGSNQPQHF. In nucleotides, the CDR3 is TGTGCCAGCAGCCTCACGCAGGCGGGTAGCAATCAGCCCCAGCATTTT.

This chain joins TRBV6-6 and TRBJ2-2, with 11 bases identical to TRBD1. Per germline, CDR1 MNHNY and CDR2 SVGAGI (reference sequence). The CDR3 runs 14 residues. V dropped 6 bases and J dropped 3; count of bases not matched to a gene: 0. The CDR3 spells CASRGQGDTGELFF. The CDR3 coding sequence is TGTGCCAGCAGGGGACAGGGGGACACCGGGGAGCTGTTTTTT.

The chain is built from TRBV5-1 and TRBJ2-5, with unresolved D. The germline gives CDR1 SGHRS, CDR2 YFSETQ. This CDR3 spans 12 amino acids. V was clipped by 2 bases and J by 5 bases, with 7 bases between them. DNA of the CDR3: TGCGCCAGCAGCTTCAACGTGGAGACCCAGTACTTC. Translation gives CASSFNVETQYF.

Comments on this clone: A junction end diverges from the germline sequence, so it may reflect a read error. V usage is TRBV7-9 and J usage is TRBJ1-1; possible D gene TRBD1, 5 bases. The germline gives CDR1 SEHNR, CDR2 FQNEAQ (reference sequence). The CDR3 sequence is 15 residues long. In DNA form, the CDR3 reads TGTGCCAGCATGGTAGACAGCCGTTTGAAGACTGAAGCTTTCTTT. Translated, it gives CASMVDSRLKTEAFF.

This chain uses TRBV25-1 with TRBJ2-5; D is perhaps TRBD1 (5 bases). This CDR3 is built from 13 residues. The germline CDR1 and CDR2 sequences are MGHDK and SYGVNS. Trimming left V 5 bases short and J 5 bases short, with 12 bases between. CDR3 protein: CASSNYPGETQYF. CDR3 sequence (DNA): TGTGCCAGCAGTAATTATCCAGGGGAGACCCAGTACTTC.

The chain employs TRBV5-1 and TRBJ2-2, with D tentatively TRBD2 (6 bases). Looked up from germline, CDR1 is SGHRS and CDR2 is YFSETQ. The CDR3 extends over 14 amino acids. The V end was cut by 6 bases, the J end by 1 base, with 10 bases between. CDR3 sequence (DNA): TGCGCCAGCAACTCAGCGGGGAACACCGGGGAGCTGTTTTTT. It yields the protein CASNSAGNTGELFF.

The V gene is TRBV19, the J gene TRBJ2-5; the D gene is possibly TRBD1 (6 bases). Trimming pared 2 bases from V and 1 base from J, leaving 11 bases between. This CDR3 spans 15 amino acids. Germline CDR1 LNHDA, CDR2 SQIVND (reference sequence). As DNA, the CDR3 is TGTGCCAGTAGTATAAGCTACAGGGCCCAAGAGACCCAGTACTTC. This translates into CASSISYRAQETQYF.